This T cell receptor beta chain comes out of a study of blood T cell repertoires in COVID-19. Profiling relied on immunoSEQ multiplex PCR, and the TCRdb table lists in-frame clones only, not all of them. The sample yields 140,000 to 150,000 clones, around 80% seen once. V shed 5 bases and J 7 bases; nucleotides not matched to a gene: 14. CDR1 is MDHEN, CDR2 SYDVKM, per germline. The CDR3 spans 15 residues. J is TRBJ2-7 and V is TRBV28, with 7 positions matching TRBD2. The sequence was obtained from a man in his sixties with active or convalescent COVID-19. Sample: peripheral blood. The CDR3 DNA reads as TGTGCCAGCAGTCCCCTAGCGGAAACCGATCTGGAGCAGTACTTC. As protein: CASSPLAETDLEQYF.